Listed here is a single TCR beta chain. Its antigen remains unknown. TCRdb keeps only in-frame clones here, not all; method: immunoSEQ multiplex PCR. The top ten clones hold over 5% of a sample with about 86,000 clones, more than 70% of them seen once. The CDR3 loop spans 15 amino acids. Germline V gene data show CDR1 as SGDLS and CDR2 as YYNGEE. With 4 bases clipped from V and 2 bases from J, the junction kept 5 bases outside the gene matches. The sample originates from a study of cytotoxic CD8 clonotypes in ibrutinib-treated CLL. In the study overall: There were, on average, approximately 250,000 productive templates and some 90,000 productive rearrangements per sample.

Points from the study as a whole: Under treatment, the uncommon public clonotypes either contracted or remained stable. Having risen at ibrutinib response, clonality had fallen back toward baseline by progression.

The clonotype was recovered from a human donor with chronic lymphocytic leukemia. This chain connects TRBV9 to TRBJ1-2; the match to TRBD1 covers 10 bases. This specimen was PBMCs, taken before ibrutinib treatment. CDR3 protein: CASSPRQGANYGYTF. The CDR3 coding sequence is TGTGCCAGCAGCCCAAGACAGGGGGCGAACTATGGCTACACCTTC.